These 12 T cell receptor beta chains share one sample of origin, sequenced in a study of blood T cell repertoires in COVID-19. Some clones are missing from TCRdb's copy, which holds only in-frame ones; the method was immunoSEQ multiplex PCR. There are a few hundred thousand clones in the sample; nearly 90% occur only once, and 18% lies in the top ten. What was sequenced was peripheral blood. Source of these receptors: a man aged 50-59 years with COVID-19, enrolled during active disease.

The V gene is TRBV7-9, the J gene TRBJ2-6, with TRBD2 matching over 13 bases. This CDR3 is built from 18 residues. Germline V lookup: CDR1 SEHNR, CDR2 FQNEAQ (reference sequence). V was pared by 5 bases and J by 0 bases, with 4 bases of the junction left unmatched. The CDR3 bases are TGTGCCAGCAGCGGGGGACTAGCGGGACTCTCTGGGGCCAACGTCCTGACTTTC. Translated, it gives CASSGGLAGLSGANVLTF.

V usage is TRBV15 and J usage is TRBJ2-1, with D possibly being TRBD1 (5 bases). The CDR3 totals 13 residues. Germline CDR1 is LNHNV and CDR2 is YYDKDF (reference sequence). V lost 3 bases, J lost 8 bases, and 11 bases lay in between. The CDR3 loop is CATSRDIAYEQFF. The CDR3 bases are TGTGCCACCAGCAGGGACATTGCCTATGAGCAGTTCTTC.

The V gene is TRBV9, the J gene TRBJ2-1; 8 bases map to TRBD1. CDR3 length: 15 residues. With V trimmed by 0 bases and J by 7 bases, 6 bases remained unmatched. Per germline, CDR1 SGDLS and CDR2 YYNGEE. The CDR3 spells CASSVVGTGVNEQFF. CDR3 nucleotides: TGTGCCAGCAGCGTAGTCGGGACAGGTGTGAATGAGCAGTTCTTC.

The chain's CDR3 is CASSLAYGQGAFGANVLTF. CDR3 in DNA: TGCGCCAGCAGCTTGGCCTACGGACAGGGGGCGTTTGGGGCCAACGTCCTGACTTTC. The V gene is TRBV5-1, the J gene TRBJ2-6; 11 bases are a match to TRBD1. CDR1 is SGHRS and CDR2 is YFSETQ in the germline V gene. The CDR3 is made up of 19 amino acids. The ends lost 0 bases at V and 3 bases at J; junction bases unmatched: 8.

The V and J genes are TRBV19 and TRBJ1-1; D unclear. There are 13 residues in the CDR3. Trimming left V 5 bases short and J 0 bases short, with 7 bases between. The germline V gene has CDR1 LNHDA and CDR2 SQIVND (reference sequence). The chain's CDR3 is CASSLQMNTEAFF. DNA of the CDR3: TGTGCCAGTAGTCTACAGATGAACACTGAAGCTTTCTTT.

V usage is TRBV15 and J usage is TRBJ2-1; TRBD2 aligns across 10 bases. J lost 8 bases, V lost 3 bases, and 22 bases had no gene match. Germline V gene data show CDR1 as LNHNV and CDR2 as YYDKDF (reference sequence). The CDR3 loop spans 20 amino acids. The CDR3 protein is CATSSTFGTSEKGGRYEQFF. The DNA for the CDR3 is TGTGCCACCAGCAGTACGTTCGGGACTAGCGAAAAAGGGGGCCGGTATGAGCAGTTCTTC.

This clone was observed a few times. In DNA, the CDR3 is TGCGCCAGCAGCCAAGATTTCCGCGGTTCCGGGGAGCTGTTTTTT. It is translated as CASSQDFRGSGELFF. The gene calls are TRBV4-3 and TRBJ2-2; D not resolved. The CDR3 totals 15 residues. V shed 0 bases and J shed 6 bases, with 11 bases lying between them. Germline V gene lookup returns CDR1 LGHNA and CDR2 YSLEER.

This clone occurred a few times. The genes are TRBV6-5 and TRBJ2-5; 7 nucleotides align to TRBD1. CDR1 and CDR2 (germline): MNHEY, SVGAGI. The length of the CDR3 is 16 residues. With V trimmed by 0 bases and J by 4 bases, 8 bases remained unmatched. The CDR3 spells CASSYSGQKGAETQYF. The DNA for the CDR3 is TGTGCCAGCAGTTACTCGGGACAGAAGGGGGCAGAGACCCAGTACTTC.

V and J are TRBV28 and TRBJ1-1; 8 bases are a match to TRBD1. CDR1 is MDHEN, CDR2 SYDVKM, per germline. V lost 6 bases to trimming and J lost 5 bases; unmatched junction nucleotides: 8. This CDR3 comprises 14 residues. The CDR3 sequence is CASRTGQGGTEAFF. CDR3 DNA sequence: TGTGCCAGCAGAACAGGACAGGGTGGGACTGAAGCTTTCTTT.

This rearrangement joins TRBV24-1 to TRBJ2-5, with 10 bases that match TRBD1. The germline V gene has CDR1 KGHDR and CDR2 SFDVKD. V was pared by 2 bases and J by 2 bases, with 7 bases of the junction left unmatched. The CDR3 spans 17 residues. Here the CDR3 reads CATSDYGTGVMQETQYF. The CDR3, as DNA: TGTGCCACCAGTGATTATGGGACAGGGGTTATGCAAGAGACCCAGTACTTC.

The rearrangement links TRBV4-2 to TRBJ2-3; 10 bases agree with TRBD2. The ends lost 0 bases at V and 6 bases at J; junction bases unmatched: 12. From germline, CDR1 is LGHNA and CDR2 YNFKEQ. This CDR3 contains 18 residues. The CDR3 spells CASSQETGWTSGTDTQYF. The CDR3, as DNA: TGTGCCAGCAGCCAAGAAACCGGATGGACTAGCGGAACTGATACGCAGTATTTT.

This rearrangement joins TRBV19 to TRBJ1-5; D is ambiguous. Germline V lookup: CDR1 LNHDA, CDR2 SQIVND (reference sequence). V lost 10 bases, J lost 4 bases, and 17 bases lay in between. The CDR3 consists of 14 residues. CDR3 sequence reads: CATHRDTTNQPQHF. CDR3 DNA sequence: TGTGCCACCCACCGGGATACTACAAATCAGCCCCAGCATTTT.